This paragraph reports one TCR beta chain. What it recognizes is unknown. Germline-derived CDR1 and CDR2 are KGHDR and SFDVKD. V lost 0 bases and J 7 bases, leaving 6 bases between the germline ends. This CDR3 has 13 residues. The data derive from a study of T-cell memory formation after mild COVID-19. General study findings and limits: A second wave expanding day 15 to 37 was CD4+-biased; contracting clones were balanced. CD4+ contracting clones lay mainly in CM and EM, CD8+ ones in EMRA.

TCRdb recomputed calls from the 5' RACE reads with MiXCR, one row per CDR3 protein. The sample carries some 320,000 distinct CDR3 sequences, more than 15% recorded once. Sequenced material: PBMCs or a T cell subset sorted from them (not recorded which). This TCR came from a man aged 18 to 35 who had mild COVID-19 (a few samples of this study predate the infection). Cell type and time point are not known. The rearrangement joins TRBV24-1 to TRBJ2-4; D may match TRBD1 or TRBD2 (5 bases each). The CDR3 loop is CATSDLWGNIQYF. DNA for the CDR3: TGTGCCACCAGTGATTTGTGGGGGAACATTCAGTACTTC.